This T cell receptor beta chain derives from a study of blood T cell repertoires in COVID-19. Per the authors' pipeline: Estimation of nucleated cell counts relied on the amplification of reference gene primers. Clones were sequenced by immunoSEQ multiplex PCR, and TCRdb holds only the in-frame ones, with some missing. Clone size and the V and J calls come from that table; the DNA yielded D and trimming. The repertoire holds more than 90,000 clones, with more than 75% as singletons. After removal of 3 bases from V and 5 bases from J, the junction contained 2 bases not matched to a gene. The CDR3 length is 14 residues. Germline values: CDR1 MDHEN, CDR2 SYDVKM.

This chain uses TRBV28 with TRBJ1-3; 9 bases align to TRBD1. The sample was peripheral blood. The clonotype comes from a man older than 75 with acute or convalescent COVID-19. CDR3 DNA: TGTGCCAGCAGTTTTGGACAGGGGAGAAACACCATATATTTT. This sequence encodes CASSFGQGRNTIYF.